This entry concerns a single T cell receptor (beta chain). At the DNA level, this CDR3 is encoded by other sequences in the same sample as well. This record belongs to a study of shared clonotypes between healthy human individuals. Assay used: immunoSEQ multiplex PCR; TCRdb lists only in-frame clones, some missing. The data show more than 2 million clones, with approximately 96% seen just once and more than 0.1% held by the top ten. Germline loops: CDR1 MNHNY, CDR2 SVGAGI (reference sequence). The CDR3 covers 15 residues. V gave up 2 bases and J gave up 0 bases, with 8 bases separating them. Sequences were obtained from naive CD4+ T cells sorted from blood. Subset here: CD45RA+ positively selected. The chain has TRBV6-6 and TRBJ1-3; D perhaps matches TRBD1 (6 bases). This clonotype was obtained from a man between 18 and 35 years old in good health. CDR3 in amino acids: CASSYRGSSGNTIYF. The CDR3 bases are TGTGCCAGCAGTTACAGGGGGAGCTCTGGAAACACCATATATTTT.